Each of the 17 T cell receptor beta chains below was sequenced from the same sample in a study of blood T cell repertoires in COVID-19. Sequencing used immunoSEQ multiplex PCR; TCRdb keeps in-frame clones, though not all of them. The table includes 140,000 or so clones, roughly nine tenths detected once. Sequencing was performed on peripheral blood. Receptors were obtained from a woman in her fifties or sixties with active COVID-19.

CDR3 residues: CASRGTSAAKNIQYF. In nucleotides, the CDR3 is TGTGCCAGCAGAGGGACTAGCGCCGCCAAAAACATTCAGTACTTC. This rearrangement joins TRBV28 to TRBJ2-4; 10 positions match TRBD2. CDR1 and CDR2 (germline): MDHEN, SYDVKM. Unmatched junction bases numbered 3, after V lost 6 bases and J lost 1 base. There are 15 residues in the CDR3.

The sample holds a few counts of this clone. The chain employs TRBV7-3 and TRBJ2-7, with 11 nucleotides matching TRBD2. The CDR3 sequence is 16 residues long. CDR1 and CDR2 (germline): SGHTA, FQGTGA. The junction had 6 bases not matched to a gene; V was cut back by 5 bases and J by 0 bases. The CDR3 protein is CASSLAGGPSSYEQYF. The CDR3 region has the DNA TGTGCCAGCAGCCTAGCGGGAGGACCGAGCTCCTACGAGCAGTACTTC.

The chain combines TRBV19 with TRBJ1-6, with 11 bases aligning to TRBD1. Trimming took 6 bases from V and 0 from J; bases not matched to a gene: 16. Germline values: CDR1 LNHDA, CDR2 SQIVND (reference sequence). The CDR3 extends over 21 amino acids. The CDR3 region has the DNA TGTGCCAGTAGCGGAGGGATCGGACAGGGGGCCTTGAGCTCCTATAATTCACCCCTCCACTTT. Its protein product is CASSGGIGQGALSSYNSPLHF.

This chain joins TRBV7-3 and TRBJ2-5; 8 bases line up with TRBD1. The junction had 2 bases not matched to a gene; V was cut back by 4 bases and J by 1 base. The CDR3 extends over 14 amino acids. Per germline, CDR1 SGHTA and CDR2 FQGTGA. Here the CDR3 DNA reads TGTGCCAGCAGCTCGGGACAGGCCCAAGAGACCCAGTACTTC. Translating it yields CASSSGQAQETQYF.

The gene calls are TRBV19 and TRBJ2-1; 11 positions agree with TRBD2. The CDR3 extends over 14 amino acids. The germline V gene encodes CDR1 LNHDA and CDR2 SQIVND (reference sequence). V lost 8 bases to trimming and J lost 7 bases; unmatched junction nucleotides: 7. CDR3 sequence (DNA): TGTGCCAGTGGAGGGCTAGCGGGAGGAAATGAGCAGTTCTTC. It encodes CASGGLAGGNEQFF.

The genes are TRBV7-9 and TRBJ2-1; the match to TRBD2 covers 11 bases. With V trimmed by 9 bases and J by 2 bases, 3 bases remained unmatched. In germline, CDR1 is SEHNR, CDR2 FQNEAQ (reference sequence). The CDR3 is 14 residues long. The CDR3 is CASLLAGAYNEQFF. In DNA, the CDR3 is TGTGCCAGTCTACTAGCGGGAGCCTACAATGAGCAGTTCTTC.

V gene TRBV6-5 combines with J gene TRBJ1-2; the D gene is possibly TRBD1 (5 bases). V lost 2 bases, J lost 4 bases, and 11 bases lay in between. The germline CDR1 and CDR2 sequences are MNHEY and SVGAGI. The CDR3 runs 14 residues. CDR3 in DNA: TGTGCCAGCAGTTACGCGCCGACAGTCTATGGCTACACCTTC. Protein: CASSYAPTVYGYTF.

The CDR3 DNA follows: TGTGCCAGCAGCAGAACAGGGTATGGCTACACCTTC. Encoded protein: CASSRTGYGYTF. The V gene is TRBV11-3, the J gene TRBJ1-2; D is perhaps TRBD1 (6 bases). Trimming shortened V by 5 bases and J by 5 bases, and 9 bases separated the two germline ends. CDR3 length: 12 amino acids. Germline V gives CDR1 SGHNT, CDR2 YENEEA.

The CDR3 sequence: CASSRGTSGRETQYF. In nucleotides, the CDR3 is TGTGCCAGCAGCCGCGGGACTAGCGGGAGAGAGACCCAGTACTTC. The J gene is TRBJ2-5, the V gene TRBV4-2; 14 nucleotides agree with TRBD2. V shed 4 bases, J shed 4 bases, and the junction held 2 bases outside the gene matches. The CDR3 consists of 15 residues. The germline V gene encodes CDR1 LGHNA and CDR2 YNFKEQ.

This clone was counted a single time. The chain combines TRBV14 with TRBJ2-7; D is unresolved. The germline V gene encodes CDR1 SGHDN and CDR2 FVKESK. Between the trimmed V and J ends, which lost 0 bases and 6 bases, there was a span of 9 bases. The length of the CDR3 is 13 residues. As DNA, the CDR3 is TGTGCCAGCAGCCAAGATATGAGGAGCGAGCAGTACTTC. It translates to CASSQDMRSEQYF.

This chain uses TRBV27 with TRBJ2-5, with D perhaps TRBD2 (6 bases). Per germline, CDR1 MNHEY and CDR2 SMNVEV (reference sequence). Between the trimmed V and J ends, which lost 5 bases and 2 bases, there was a span of 12 bases. The CDR3 spans 14 residues. The CDR3 region has the DNA TGTGCCAGCAGTAGCCCCGGAGGGCAAGAGACCCAGTACTTC. It encodes CASSSPGGQETQYF.

The chain links TRBV24-1 to TRBJ2-5, with 8 nucleotides matching TRBD2. CDR3 size: 16 residues. The ends lost 0 bases at V and 5 bases at J; junction bases unmatched: 7. CDR1 KGHDR and CDR2 SFDVKD come from the germline V gene. CDR3 amino acids: CATSDLVSGEGETQYF. As DNA, the CDR3 is TGTGCCACCAGTGATTTGGTTAGCGGGGAGGGGGAGACCCAGTACTTC.

V gene TRBV9 combines with J gene TRBJ2-1; 8 bases match TRBD1. Trimming took 0 bases from V and 7 from J; bases not matched to a gene: 6. Germline CDR1 SGDLS, CDR2 YYNGEE. This CDR3 is 15 amino acids long. The DNA for the CDR3 is TGTGCCAGCAGCGTAGAGGGACAGGTATGGAATGAGCAGTTCTTC. Residues: CASSVEGQVWNEQFF.

The V gene is TRBV6-4, the J gene TRBJ2-7; possible D gene TRBD1, 5 bases. The germline V gene has CDR1 MRHNA and CDR2 SNTAGT. This CDR3 is built from 12 residues. V lost 8 bases, J lost 9 bases, and 17 bases lay in between. The CDR3 nucleotides are TGTGCCAGCCGTCGAGATGGGGCGTCGCAGTACTTC. Residues: CASRRDGASQYF.

CDR3 amino acids: CASSYRAGLSTDTQYF. In nucleotides, the CDR3 is TGTGCCAGCAGTTACCGGGCAGGGCTTAGCACAGATACGCAGTATTTT. This chain uses TRBV6-5 with TRBJ2-3; possible D gene TRBD1, 5 bases. The CDR3 has 16 residues. Germline V lookup: CDR1 MNHEY, CDR2 SVGAGI. Trimming left V 2 bases short and J 0 bases short, with 12 bases between.

The chain couples TRBV6-1 to TRBJ1-2; 10 bases line up with TRBD1. Germline CDR1 reads MNHNS; CDR2 reads SASEGT. The V and J ends lost 2 bases and 2 bases, in that order; junction bases with no gene match: 5. This CDR3 region has 16 residues. The DNA for the CDR3 is TGTGCCAGCAGTGAAAGTTCGACAGGGGGCAACTATGGCTACACCTTC. Protein: CASSESSTGGNYGYTF.

The rearrangement links TRBV7-9 to TRBJ2-4; 7 bases agree with TRBD2. The ends lost 5 bases at V and 0 bases at J; junction bases unmatched: 4. The germline CDR1 and CDR2 sequences are SEHNR and FQNEAQ (reference sequence). The CDR3 extends over 15 amino acids. The CDR3 region is CASSLTGGAKNIQYF. CDR3 sequence (DNA): TGTGCCAGCAGCCTGACGGGGGGAGCCAAAAACATTCAGTACTTC.